The 27 T cell receptor beta chains below come from one sample, sequenced in a study of T cell responses to AZD1222 COVID-19 vaccine. Measured with immunoSEQ multiplex PCR; TCRdb has only the in-frame clones, and not every one. The data hold around 150,000 clones, with about 89% observed a single time. The sample consisted of peripheral blood, taken 28 days after the second AZD1222 dose. The receptors shown here come from an adult who received the AZD1222 COVID-19 vaccine.

The rearrangement links TRBV3-1 (or the pseudogene TRBV3-2) to TRBJ2-3; D unresolved. The CDR3 is 17 residues long. Trimming took off 3 bases at V and 1 base at J, with 17 bases between the two ends. Germline V gene data show CDR1 as LGHDT and CDR2 as YNNKEL (reference sequence). CDR3 protein: CASSQEWSESGTDTQYF. CDR3 nucleotide sequence: TGTGCCAGCAGCCAGGAATGGTCAGAATCCGGCACAGATACGCAGTATTTT.

V gene TRBV27 combines with J gene TRBJ1-5; the D gene is possibly TRBD1 (6 bases). Trimming removed 6 bases from V and 7 bases from J, with 16 bases in between. CDR3 length: 14 residues. Germline-derived CDR1 and CDR2 are MNHEY and SMNVEV (reference sequence). For the CDR3, the DNA is TGTGCCAGCAGCATAGGGGGGCGATGGCAGCCCCAGCATTTT. It specifies CASSIGGRWQPQHF.

The genes are TRBV28 and TRBJ1-3; a possible D gene is TRBD1 (5 bases). CDR3 length: 14 residues. Between the trimmed V and J ends, which lost 3 bases and 2 bases, there was a span of 8 bases. Germline CDR1 is MDHEN and CDR2 is SYDVKM. The CDR3 bases are TGTGCCAGCAGTTTTCGGGGCGCTGGAAACACCATATATTTT. Its translation is CASSFRGAGNTIYF.

The V and J genes are TRBV5-1 and TRBJ2-3; possible D gene TRBD1, 6 bases. The V gene lost 4 bases and the J gene lost 0 bases, with 18 bases spanning the gap. The CDR3 contains 17 residues. The germline V gene has CDR1 SGHRS and CDR2 YFSETQ. This chain's CDR3 is CASSTQPGHLSTDTQYF. The CDR3, as DNA: TGCGCCAGCAGCACACAACCGGGACACCTTAGCACAGATACGCAGTATTTT.

This clone was seen many times. This rearrangement joins TRBV11-2 to TRBJ1-1; D is uncertain. Germline V gives CDR1 SGHAT, CDR2 FQNNGV. The CDR3 length is 12 residues. Trimming took 3 bases from V and 7 from J, leaving 9 bases between them. Here the CDR3 reads CASSFIPVEAFF. CDR3 DNA: TGTGCCAGCAGCTTTATCCCAGTTGAAGCTTTCTTT.

V gene TRBV9 combines with J gene TRBJ2-5, with 9 bases lining up with TRBD2. Germline CDR1 and CDR2: SGDLS and YYNGEE. This CDR3 comprises 16 residues. Unmatched junction bases numbered 10, after V lost 3 bases and J lost 4 bases. CDR3 DNA: TGTGCCAGCAGCGGTTTGGGGCTAGCGGGAAGAGAGACCCAGTACTTC. This codes for CASSGLGLAGRETQYF.

The V and J genes are TRBV27 and TRBJ1-2; 7 bases match TRBD1. Germline CDR1 is MNHEY and CDR2 is SMNVEV (reference sequence). Trimming at V came to 5 bases and at J to 7 bases, leaving 7 bases not matched to a gene. The CDR3 length is 13 residues. The CDR3 sequence: CASSRQGSSGYTF. CDR3 bases: TGTGCCAGCAGTAGACAGGGCTCCTCTGGCTACACCTTC.

This chain uses TRBV18 with TRBJ1-1, with D unclear. The CDR3 consists of 15 residues. Trimming took 2 bases from V and 0 from J, leaving 10 bases between them. CDR1 KGHSH and CDR2 LQKENI come from the germline V gene. This CDR3 is CASSPRGGMNTEAFF. In nucleotides, the CDR3 is TGTGCCAGCTCACCAAGAGGCGGGATGAACACTGAAGCTTTCTTT.

This clone was found once. V gene TRBV27 combines with J gene TRBJ1-1; 7 positions agree with TRBD1. This CDR3 spans 14 amino acids. The germline CDR1 and CDR2 sequences are MNHEY and SMNVEV (reference sequence). Trimming cost V 2 bases and J 5 bases; bases outside gene matches: 5. CDR3 nucleotide sequence: TGTGCCAGCAGTTTAGCAGGGGGAGTTACTGAAGCTTTCTTT. The encoded protein is CASSLAGGVTEAFF.

This rearrangement joins TRBV7-2 to TRBJ1-2; the D is unclear. The ends were cut back, 1 base at V and 5 bases at J, with 5 bases in the middle. This CDR3 spans 12 amino acids. Germline V gene data show CDR1 as SGHTA and CDR2 as FQGNSA. CDR3 sequence: CASSLGQYGYTF. As DNA, the CDR3 is TGTGCCAGCAGCTTAGGCCAGTATGGCTACACCTTC.

This clone was recorded only once. The chain joins TRBV6-2 or TRBV6-3 to TRBJ2-2; unclear D gene. The CDR3 sequence is 14 residues long. Trimming removed 1 base at V and 6 bases at J, with 9 bases between. Germline values: CDR1 MNHEY, CDR2 SVGEGT. This chain's CDR3 is CASSYFATAGELFF. DNA for the CDR3: TGTGCCAGCAGTTACTTTGCCACCGCCGGGGAGCTGTTTTTT.

This clone was observed once. The rearrangement uses TRBV11-2 and TRBJ2-3; D perhaps matches TRBD1 (5 bases). The V gene lost 5 bases and the J gene lost 0 bases, with 12 bases spanning the gap. The CDR3 has 15 residues. Germline CDR1 and CDR2: SGHAT and FQNNGV. CDR3 nucleotides: TGTGCCAGCAGCCTCAGGGCCCCGAGCACAGATACGCAGTATTTT. This sequence encodes CASSLRAPSTDTQYF.

The rearrangement links TRBV3-1 (or the pseudogene TRBV3-2) to TRBJ2-3; D is unclear. The CDR3 consists of 12 residues. CDR1 is LGHDT and CDR2 is YNNKEL in the germline V gene (reference sequence). The V end lost 5 bases, the J end lost 8 bases, and 11 bases lay between the germline ends. The CDR3 protein is CASSVRWATQYF. In nucleotides, the CDR3 is TGTGCCAGCAGCGTAAGGTGGGCTACGCAGTATTTT.

This chain joins TRBV4-3 and TRBJ1-1, with D hard to call. V lost 0 bases and J 5 bases, leaving 10 bases between the germline ends. The CDR3 is 14 amino acids. Germline CDR1 and CDR2: LGHNA and YSLEER. The CDR3 loop is CASSQERGGTEAFF. For the CDR3, the DNA is TGCGCCAGCAGCCAAGAACGAGGCGGGACTGAAGCTTTCTTT.

This chain joins TRBV19 and TRBJ1-2, with D possibly being TRBD1 (5 bases). The germline V gene encodes CDR1 LNHDA and CDR2 SQIVND (reference sequence). The V and J ends lost 3 bases and 6 bases respectively, with 17 bases between them. CDR3 size: 15 residues. Here the CDR3 reads CASSIAKQAQDGYTF. The CDR3, as DNA: TGTGCCAGTAGTATTGCAAAACAGGCTCAAGATGGCTACACCTTC.

The gene calls are TRBV4-3 and TRBJ1-4; D is unresolved. V dropped 0 bases and J dropped 10 bases, with 12 bases sitting between them. This CDR3 comprises 14 residues. Germline V gives CDR1 LGHNA, CDR2 YSLEER. CDR3 in DNA: TGCGCCAGCAGCCAAGACTCAGTATCTGGAAAACTGTTTTTT. It is translated as CASSQDSVSGKLFF.

CDR3 nucleotide sequence: TGTGCCAGCAGTTTATACGGTCCGCTGGGGGGGGCACAAGAGACCCAGTACTTC. Its protein product is CASSLYGPLGGAQETQYF. The V gene is TRBV27, the J gene TRBJ2-5; a weak D match, TRBD2 (7 bases). The CDR3 covers 18 residues. Germline V gene sequence: CDR1 MNHEY, CDR2 SMNVEV (reference sequence). Trimming pared 1 base from V and 2 bases from J, leaving 20 bases between.

V is TRBV5-4 and J is TRBJ2-1; no clear D gene. The CDR3 spans 14 residues. The germline V gene encodes CDR1 SGHNT and CDR2 YYREEE (reference sequence). The V end lost 0 bases, the J end lost 5 bases, and 9 bases lay between the germline ends. The CDR3 loop reads CASSLGGQDNEQFF. The CDR3 DNA follows: TGTGCCAGCAGCTTGGGGGGTCAGGACAATGAGCAGTTCTTC. Combining the CDR3 with reference TRBV5-4 and TRBJ2-1 gives the whole variable domain ETGVTQSPTHLIKTRGQQVTLRCSSQSGHNTVSWYQQALGQGPQFIFQYYREEENGRGNFPPRFSGLQFPNYSSELNVNALELDDSALYLCASSLGGQDNEQFFGPGTRLTVL.

The V and J genes are TRBV6-5 and TRBJ1-4; TRBD1 matches at 7 bases. Trimming took 4 bases from V and 0 from J; bases not matched to a gene: 5. This CDR3 has 16 residues. Looked up from germline, CDR1 is MNHEY and CDR2 is SVGAGI. CDR3 DNA sequence: TGTGCCAGCAGTTCAGGGACAGAAACAACTAATGAAAAACTGTTTTTT. Translating it yields CASSSGTETTNEKLFF.

This clone has only one observation. This chain connects TRBV27 to TRBJ2-5; no reliable D call. Germline CDR1 is MNHEY and CDR2 is SMNVEV (reference sequence). The CDR3 is 18 residues long. The V end lost 6 bases, the J end lost 1 base, and 24 bases lay between the germline ends. The CDR3 coding sequence is TGTGCCAGCAGCCGCGACCGATTTCCGGACCCCTTCCAAGAGACCCAGTACTTC. As protein: CASSRDRFPDPFQETQYF.

This clone came up a few times. The chain employs TRBV20-1 and TRBJ2-1; TRBD2 aligns across 7 bases. This CDR3 contains 16 residues. Germline V gives CDR1 DFQATT, CDR2 SNEGSKA (reference sequence). The ends lost 3 bases at V and 8 bases at J; junction bases unmatched: 16. In DNA form, the CDR3 reads TGCAGTGCTAGTCGGCAATTTGGACTAGGAGGTCATGAGCAGTTCTTC. Translated, it gives CSASRQFGLGGHEQFF.

The rearrangement joins TRBV19 to TRBJ2-7; D possibly corresponds to TRBD2 (7 bases). Germline CDR1 reads LNHDA; CDR2 reads SQIVND (reference sequence). V dropped 10 bases and J dropped 6 bases, with 25 bases sitting between them. The CDR3 totals 15 residues. CDR3 sequence reads: CATLPRSGGGGEQYF. The CDR3 DNA reads TGTGCCACGCTCCCAAGGTCGGGGGGCGGGGGCGAGCAGTACTTC.

The CDR3 protein is CASSQGTSGLQETQYF. For the CDR3, the DNA is TGTGCCAGCAGCCAAGGGACTAGCGGACTCCAAGAGACCCAGTACTTC. The V and J genes are TRBV3-1 (or the pseudogene TRBV3-2) and TRBJ2-5; 10 bases line up with TRBD2. Germline V gene lookup returns CDR1 LGHDT and CDR2 YNNKEL (reference sequence). CDR3 length: 16 amino acids. V lost 1 base and J lost 1; bases outside the gene matches: 3.

The chain carries TRBV5-3 and TRBJ1-1; D not resolved. TRBV5-3 is reported as an ORF; its role is uncertain. The CDR3 consists of 16 residues. The germline V and J ends were trimmed by 4 bases and 8 bases, with 24 bases remaining between them. The DNA for the CDR3 is TGTGCCAGAAGCCCGCGCCGCCCCGAGCGAGCCTACGAAGCTTTCTTT. It codes for CARSPRRPERAYEAFF.

The chain employs TRBV27 and TRBJ2-1, with a weak D call TRBD2 (6 bases). The germline CDR1 and CDR2 sequences are MNHEY and SMNVEV (reference sequence). The ends were cut back, 2 bases at V and 0 bases at J, with 20 bases in the middle. This CDR3 spans 19 amino acids. The CDR3 here is CASSLMRWGGESSYNEQFF. The CDR3 DNA sequence: TGTGCCAGCAGTTTAATGAGATGGGGCGGGGAGAGCTCCTACAATGAGCAGTTCTTC.

The J gene is TRBJ2-1, the V gene TRBV11-2; TRBD1 matches 7 bases. The germline V gene encodes CDR1 SGHAT and CDR2 FQNNGV. V shed 3 bases, J shed 7 bases, and the junction held 9 bases outside the gene matches. This CDR3 is 15 amino acids long. The CDR3: CASSFRIGGLNEQFF. CDR3 bases: TGTGCCAGCAGCTTCAGAATAGGGGGCCTTAATGAGCAGTTCTTC.

J is TRBJ2-5 and V is TRBV4-1; no clear D. The CDR3 is 15 residues long. Trimming took off 4 bases at V and 0 bases at J, with 12 bases between the two ends. Germline assignment: CDR1 MGHRA and CDR2 YSYEKL. This CDR3 reads CASSRIDKYQETQYF. In DNA form, the CDR3 reads TGCGCCAGCAGCCGAATCGACAAGTACCAAGAGACCCAGTACTTC.